One sample yielded the 2 T cell receptor beta chains listed below, sequenced in a study of blood T cell repertoires in COVID-19. Clones were sequenced by immunoSEQ multiplex PCR, and TCRdb holds only the in-frame ones, with some missing. This table has over 200,000 clones, 65% to 85% appearing once. The material sequenced was peripheral blood. These receptors all stem from a woman in her twenties or thirties with COVID-19, enrolled during active disease.

The genes are TRBV2 and TRBJ2-7; 12 nucleotides align to TRBD2. The CDR3 runs 15 residues. Germline V lookup: CDR1 SNHLY, CDR2 FYNNEI. J was trimmed by 3 bases and V by 6 bases; bases with no gene match: 6. The CDR3 loop reads CASRYRTSGDYEQYF. CDR3 DNA sequence: TGTGCCAGCAGATACCGGACTAGCGGGGACTACGAGCAGTACTTC.

The J gene is TRBJ2-5, the V gene TRBV6-6, with D uncertain. Germline V gene data show CDR1 as MNHNY and CDR2 as SVGAGI (reference sequence). Between the trimmed V and J ends, which lost 7 bases and 5 bases, there was a span of 11 bases. CDR3 length: 12 amino acids. The CDR3 nucleotides read TGTGCCAGCAAGCTCGCCGCGGAGACCCAGTACTTC. It is translated as CASKLAAETQYF.